The present T cell receptor (beta chain) was sequenced within a study of shared clonotypes between healthy human individuals. About the research overall: Each donor's CD8 memory used one plate, CD8 naive two, each CD4 subset three. Study results and caveats: Compared with memory subsets, naive subsets generally had larger estimated richness. In contrast to clonotypes shared by all four donors, non-shared clonotypes had lower generation probabilities.

CD45RO-negative, CCR7-selected cells formed the naive CD8 fraction, which excluded terminally differentiated effector memory CD45RA+ cells. The donors, all of them Caucasian adults, lived in Nashville, Tennessee. CDR3 length equals 16 residues. Germline CDR1 MGHRA, CDR2 YSYEKL. V was shortened by 0 bases and J by 2 bases, with 14 bases between the two germline ends. With regard to this clone: Its antigen is currently unknown.

Clones were read by immunoSEQ multiplex PCR, and TCRdb kept only the in-frame ones, dropping some. The table includes around 2,100,000 clones, just under 95% detected once. The sequenced sample consisted of naive CD8+ T cells sorted from blood. This TCR was recovered from a man between 18 and 35 years old in good health. The V gene is TRBV4-1, the J gene TRBJ2-7; D gene ambiguous. The chain's CDR3 is CASSQDQYDKAYEQYF. The DNA for the CDR3 is TGCGCCAGCAGCCAAGATCAATACGACAAAGCCTACGAGCAGTACTTC.